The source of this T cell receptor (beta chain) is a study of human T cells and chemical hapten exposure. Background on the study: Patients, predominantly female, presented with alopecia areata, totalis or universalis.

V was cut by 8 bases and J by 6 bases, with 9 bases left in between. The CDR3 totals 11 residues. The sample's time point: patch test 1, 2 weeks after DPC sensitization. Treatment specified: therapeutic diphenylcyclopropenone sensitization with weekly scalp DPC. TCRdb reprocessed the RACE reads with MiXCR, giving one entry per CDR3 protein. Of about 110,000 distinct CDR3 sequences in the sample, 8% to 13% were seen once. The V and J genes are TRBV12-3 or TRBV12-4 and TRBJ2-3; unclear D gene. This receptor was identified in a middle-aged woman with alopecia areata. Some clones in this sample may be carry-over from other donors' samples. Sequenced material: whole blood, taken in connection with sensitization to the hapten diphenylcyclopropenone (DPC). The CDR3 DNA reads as TGTGCCAGCCTACAAATGGATACGCAGTATTTT. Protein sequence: CASLQMDTQYF.